This entry lists 31 T cell receptor beta chains sequenced from one sample in a study of cytomegalovirus exposure and HLA in healthy donors. The PCR contained 60 Vbeta and 13 Jbeta primers. Sequencing used immunoSEQ multiplex PCR; TCRdb keeps in-frame clones, though not all of them. The sample includes some 150,000 clones, approximately 8.9% of them seen just once. The sequenced sample consisted of PBMCs. Receptor source: a middle-aged woman in good health and CMV-seropositive.

The CDR3 DNA sequence: TGCGCCAGCAGCTTGTACGGGGGGGCGGCAGATACGCAGTATTTT. Its translation: CASSLYGGAADTQYF. This sequence joins TRBV5-1 and TRBJ2-3, with TRBD2 matching 8 bases. The length of the CDR3 is 15 residues. The ends lost 1 base at V and 4 bases at J; junction bases unmatched: 5. Germline V gene sequence: CDR1 SGHRS, CDR2 YFSETQ.

This clone was observed a handful of times. The chain carries TRBV5-1 and TRBJ1-2; 7 bases are a match to TRBD1. The CDR3 extends over 13 amino acids. Germline assignment: CDR1 SGHRS and CDR2 YFSETQ. The V gene end was trimmed by 4 bases and the J gene end by 8 bases; junction bases not matched to a gene: 8. The CDR3 here is CASSPYRGGGYTF. The CDR3 nucleotides are TGCGCCAGCAGCCCCTACAGGGGCGGGGGCTACACCTTC. Supplemented by reference TRBV5-1 and TRBJ1-2, the full variable domain reads KAGVTQTPRYLIKTRGQQVTLSCSPISGHRSVSWYQQTPGQGLQFLFEYFSETQRNKGNFPGRFSGRQFSNSRSEMNVSTLELGDSALYLCASSPYRGGGYTFGSGTRLTVV.

This clone showed up just a few times. This sequence joins TRBV4-1 and TRBJ1-3; D might be TRBD1 (5 bases). V lost 4 bases, J lost 13 bases, and 11 bases lay in between. CDR1 is MGHRA, CDR2 YSYEKL, per germline. The CDR3 loop spans 11 amino acids. The CDR3 reads CASSRAGLIYF. In nucleotides, the CDR3 is TGCGCCAGCAGCCGGGCAGGGCTGATATATTTT.

Comment on this clone: Other DNA sequences from this sample encode an identical CDR3 as well. The CDR3 region is CASSPPSTSYEQYF. DNA for the CDR3: TGTGCCAGCTCACCTCCAAGCACTTCCTACGAGCAGTACTTC. V is TRBV18 and J is TRBJ2-7, with no clear D. CDR3 length: 14 residues. The V end was cut by 3 bases, the J end by 1 base, with 10 bases between. Germline CDR1 is KGHSH and CDR2 is LQKENI.

The genes are TRBV10-3 and TRBJ2-1; TRBD2 matches at 10 bases. This CDR3 spans 12 amino acids. Germline V gives CDR1 ENHRY, CDR2 SYGVKD. V lost 4 bases, J lost 9 bases, and 0 bases stayed unmatched. The CDR3 protein is CAISVAGGEQFF. The DNA for the CDR3 is TGTGCCATCAGTGTAGCGGGGGGTGAGCAGTTCTTC.

This chain joins TRBV6-5 and TRBJ2-2, with D perhaps matching TRBD1 (6 bases). Deletions cut 7 bases from V and 3 bases from J, with 12 bases between. This CDR3 comprises 14 residues. In germline, CDR1 is MNHEY, CDR2 SVGAGI. The CDR3 DNA reads as TGTGCCAGCAATCAGGGGCAAGACACCGGGGAGCTGTTTTTT. This codes for CASNQGQDTGELFF.

CDR3 coding DNA: TGTGCCAGCAGCCTTACCGGGACAGCATATGGCTACACCTTC. This sequence encodes CASSLTGTAYGYTF. This chain uses TRBV4-2 with TRBJ1-2; TRBD1 agrees at 7 bases. Germline loops: CDR1 LGHNA, CDR2 YNFKEQ. CDR3 length: 14 residues. The junction had 7 bases not matched to a gene; V was cut back by 4 bases and J by 5 bases.

The rearrangement joins TRBV27 to TRBJ1-1, with D perhaps matching TRBD1 (6 bases). V was shortened by 5 bases and J by 1 base, with 14 bases between the two germline ends. This CDR3 comprises 15 residues. The V gene's germline CDR1 is MNHEY and CDR2 SMNVEV (reference sequence). CDR3 sequence (DNA): TGTGCCAGCAGTATCGGACAGACAAGGAACACTGAAGCTTTCTTT. As protein: CASSIGQTRNTEAFF.

A few counts support this clone. This rearrangement joins TRBV6-5 to TRBJ2-7; D is unclear. The CDR3 totals 11 residues. Germline V gene sequence: CDR1 MNHEY, CDR2 SVGAGI. V lost 6 bases and J lost 4, with 7 bases in between. The CDR3 loop is CASREKYEQYF. The CDR3 coding sequence is TGTGCCAGCAGGGAGAAGTACGAGCAGTACTTC.

The chain is built from TRBV7-8 and TRBJ1-3, with D possibly being TRBD1 (5 bases). The CDR3 extends over 16 amino acids. In germline, CDR1 is SGHVS, CDR2 FQNEAQ. Trimming left V 5 bases short and J 0 bases short, with 14 bases between. The CDR3 is CASSPSGGFSGNTIYF. For the CDR3, the DNA is TGTGCCAGCAGCCCGTCCGGGGGGTTCTCTGGAAACACCATATATTTT.

The table lists this clone with a few counts. The chain combines TRBV7-4 with TRBJ1-3, with D perhaps TRBD1 (5 bases). There are 15 residues in the CDR3. The V gene lost 3 bases and the J gene lost 9 bases, with 18 bases spanning the gap. CDR1 and CDR2 from the germline V gene are SGHVT and SQSDAQ. The CDR3 loop reads CASSFKIRAWGTIYF. CDR3 coding DNA: TGTGCCAGCAGCTTCAAGATCAGGGCCTGGGGCACCATATATTTT.

A few counts support this clone. The chain links TRBV5-4 to TRBJ2-1; D unresolved. Germline V CDR1 and CDR2: SGHNT, YYREEE (reference sequence). The CDR3 length is 13 residues. V gave up 4 bases and J gave up 6 bases, with 11 bases separating them. CDR3 residues: CASSDKRGNEQFF. CDR3 nucleotide sequence: TGTGCCAGCAGCGATAAAAGAGGCAATGAGCAGTTCTTC.

This clone showed up just a few times. This chain links TRBV4-3 with TRBJ1-2; unclear D gene. Per the germline V gene, CDR1 is LGHNA and CDR2 is YSLEER. V was shortened by 0 bases and J by 5 bases, with 10 bases between the two germline ends. The CDR3 is 14 residues long. The CDR3 nucleotides are TGCGCCAGCAGCCAAGATAATTCGGGGTATGGCTACACCTTC. This translates into CASSQDNSGYGYTF.

This chain links TRBV7-9 with TRBJ2-1; no clear D. The germline gives CDR1 SEHNR, CDR2 FQNEAQ (reference sequence). This CDR3 has 15 residues. V gave up 2 bases and J gave up 5 bases, with 13 bases separating them. The CDR3 sequence: CASSLIGLRDNEQFF. The DNA of the CDR3 is TGTGCCAGCAGCTTAATTGGGTTACGGGACAATGAGCAGTTCTTC.

The rearrangement uses TRBV7-9 and TRBJ1-1; the match to TRBD1 covers 8 bases. This CDR3 contains 15 residues. CDR1 and CDR2 (germline): SEHNR, FQNEAQ (reference sequence). V trimming: 4 bases; J trimming: 4 bases; junction bases outside the gene matches: 8. CDR3 sequence reads: CASSSPDRVGTEAFF. The CDR3, as DNA: TGTGCCAGCAGCTCGCCGGACAGGGTGGGCACTGAAGCTTTCTTT. Drawing the rest from reference TRBV7-9 and TRBJ1-1, the complete variable domain is DTGVSQNPRHKITKRGQNVTFRCDPISEHNRLYWYRQTLGQGPEFLTYFQNEAQLEKSRLLSDRFSAERPKGSFSTLEIQRTEQGDSAMYLCASSSPDRVGTEAFFGQGTRLTVV.

This clone was seen ten or more times. This rearrangement joins TRBV5-6 to TRBJ2-7; 10 nucleotides match TRBD1. Germline CDR1 SGHDT, CDR2 YYEEEE. J gave up 3 bases and V 7 bases, and 7 bases lay outside the gene matches. CDR3 size: 14 residues. The CDR3 DNA reads as TGTGCCAGCGTCGGACAGGGGGTAAGCTACGAGCAGTACTTC. Encoded protein: CASVGQGVSYEQYF. Complete variable domain (other parts from reference TRBV5-6 and TRBJ2-7): DAGVTQSPTHLIKTRGQQVTLRCSPKSGHDTVSWYQQALGQGPQFIFQYYEEEERQRGNFPDRFSGHQFPNYSSELNVNALLLGDSALYLCASVGQGVSYEQYFGPGTRLTVT.

This clone has just a few counts. The J gene is TRBJ2-5, the V gene TRBV5-6; 7 bases align to TRBD1. Looked up from germline, CDR1 is SGHDT and CDR2 is YYEEEE. The CDR3 runs 13 residues. The junction had 2 bases not matched to a gene; V was cut back by 4 bases and J by 2 bases. CDR3 nucleotide sequence: TGTGCCAGCAGCCTGGGACAGCAAGAGACCCAGTACTTC. Translation: CASSLGQQETQYF.

The chain combines TRBV5-5 with TRBJ1-5; no clear D. The CDR3 loop spans 17 amino acids. Trimming took 4 bases from V and 1 from J, leaving 18 bases between them. Germline V CDR1 and CDR2: SGHKS, YYEKEE (reference sequence). CDR3 in DNA: TGTGCCAGCAGCCACACTCCCCCCGAGGGAAGCAATCAGCCCCAGCATTTT. Its protein is CASSHTPPEGSNQPQHF.

The J gene is TRBJ1-2, the V gene TRBV19; 7 bases match TRBD1. Germline V CDR1 and CDR2: LNHDA, SQIVND (reference sequence). This CDR3 spans 13 amino acids. J was trimmed by 3 bases and V by 6 bases; bases with no gene match: 4. CDR3 DNA sequence: TGTGCCAGTAGCGTGCAGGGGGACTATGGCTACACCTTC. Protein sequence: CASSVQGDYGYTF.

V gene TRBV2 combines with J gene TRBJ1-6, with D possibly matching TRBD1 (5 bases). CDR3 size: 14 residues. CDR1 is SNHLY and CDR2 is FYNNEI in the germline V gene. Trimming removed 6 bases from V and 4 bases from J, with 10 bases in between. The CDR3 is CASRPGGYNSPLHF. The CDR3 region has the DNA TGTGCCAGCAGGCCCGGGGGATATAATTCACCCCTCCACTTT.

The chain combines TRBV7-2 with TRBJ2-3; TRBD2 aligns across 9 bases. CDR1 SGHTA and CDR2 FQGNSA come from the germline V gene. Germline trimming cut 1 base from V and 1 base from J; bases unmatched to any gene: 6. This CDR3 is built from 17 residues. CDR3 in amino acids: CASSLDFSGGGTDTQYF. CDR3 in DNA: TGTGCCAGCAGCTTAGATTTTAGCGGGGGAGGCACAGATACGCAGTATTTT.

This clone was seen a handful of times. The rearrangement uses TRBV5-6 and TRBJ2-5, with D possibly TRBD1 on 6 matching bases. The CDR3 totals 14 residues. Per the germline V gene, CDR1 is SGHDT and CDR2 is YYEEEE. V lost 2 bases and J 3 bases, leaving 11 bases between the germline ends. The CDR3 DNA reads as TGTGCCAGCAGCTTAACAGGGCGCGAAGAGACCCAGTACTTC. Protein product: CASSLTGREETQYF.

A few counts support this clone. The chain has TRBV9 and TRBJ1-5; no definite D call. The V end was cut by 0 bases, the J end by 0 bases, with 7 bases between. This CDR3 has 15 amino acids. The germline V gene has CDR1 SGDLS and CDR2 YYNGEE. The CDR3 nucleotides read TGTGCCAGCAGCGTAGCGGCGGATAGCAATCAGCCCCAGCATTTT. The encoded protein is CASSVAADSNQPQHF.

This chain links TRBV7-2 with TRBJ2-3; the D gene is possibly TRBD2 (5 bases). Trimming cost V 4 bases and J 6 bases, with 14 bases left between them. This CDR3 is built from 14 residues. Germline CDR1 SGHTA, CDR2 FQGNSA. The CDR3 nucleotides read TGTGCCAGCAGCTCACGACTACTGCGGGATACGCAGTATTTT. It encodes CASSSRLLRDTQYF. The entire variable domain, with the rest obtained from reference TRBV7-2 and TRBJ2-3, is as follows: GAGVSQSPSNKVTEKGKDVELRCDPISGHTALYWYRQSLGQGLEFLIYFQGNSAPDKSGLPSDRFSAERTGGSVSTLTIQRTQQEDSAVYLCASSSRLLRDTQYFGPGTRLTVL.

This clone was seen only a few times. The V and J genes are TRBV29-1 and TRBJ2-1; TRBD1 matches 8 bases. Losses at the gene ends were 7 bases for V and 7 bases for J; bases not matched to a gene: 12. The CDR3 has 14 residues. Looked up from germline, CDR1 is SQVTM and CDR2 is ANQGSEA. The CDR3 DNA sequence: TGCAGCGGCTGCTTGGACAGGGCGGGGAATGAGCAGTTCTTC. Its protein product is CSGCLDRAGNEQFF.

V is TRBV19 and J is TRBJ2-5; D unresolved. This CDR3 comprises 15 residues. Looked up from germline, CDR1 is LNHDA and CDR2 is SQIVND (reference sequence). Trimming took 3 bases from V and 5 from J, leaving 16 bases between them. As DNA, the CDR3 is TGTGCCAGTAGTATGGGTACGTCCTCGCGGGAGACCCAGTACTTC. Its translation is CASSMGTSSRETQYF.

This clone occurred a few times. This chain links TRBV19 with TRBJ1-5; TRBD1 agrees at 9 bases. Germline assignment: CDR1 LNHDA and CDR2 SQIVND (reference sequence). This CDR3 is 14 amino acids long. J was trimmed by 5 bases and V by 10 bases; bases with no gene match: 9. The CDR3 sequence is CATPTGGWDQPQHF. The CDR3 nucleotides read TGTGCCACTCCAACAGGGGGCTGGGATCAGCCCCAGCATTTT.

Here the CDR3 DNA reads TGCGCCAGCAGCTTAGGACAGGGAGTAAATTCACCCCTCCACTTT. The encoded protein is CASSLGQGVNSPLHF. The rearrangement uses TRBV5-1 and TRBJ1-6; 8 nucleotides agree with TRBD1. The CDR3 totals 15 residues. V gave up 2 bases and J gave up 7 bases; unmatched junction bases: 5. Germline V gene sequence: CDR1 SGHRS, CDR2 YFSETQ.

This clone was counted at least ten times. J is TRBJ1-4 and V is TRBV20-1; 9 bases are a match to TRBD1. CDR3 length equals 11 residues. Germline assignment: CDR1 DFQATT and CDR2 SNEGSKA (reference sequence). Germline trimming cut 5 bases from V and 8 bases from J; bases unmatched to any gene: 0. The chain's CDR3 is CSAGQGEKLFF. DNA of the CDR3: TGCAGTGCTGGACAGGGGGAAAAACTGTTTTTT.

The J gene is TRBJ2-3, the V gene TRBV27, with 13 positions matching TRBD2. V dropped 6 bases and J dropped 3; count of bases not matched to a gene: 6. Germline V gene data show CDR1 as MNHEY and CDR2 as SMNVEV (reference sequence). This CDR3 spans 16 amino acids. CDR3 protein: CASRLLAGGPTDTQYF. The CDR3 DNA reads TGTGCCAGCAGGCTACTAGCGGGGGGGCCTACAGATACGCAGTATTTT.

The table lists this clone with a few counts. V and J are TRBV19 and TRBJ2-2, with 8 bases lining up with TRBD1. This CDR3 is 18 amino acids long. Germline V gene data show CDR1 as LNHDA and CDR2 as SQIVND (reference sequence). V shed 1 base and J 5 bases; nucleotides not matched to a gene: 12. CDR3: CASSIVPGQDLWTGELFF. CDR3 in DNA: TGTGCCAGTAGTATAGTCCCGGGACAGGACTTGTGGACCGGGGAGCTGTTTTTT.